This T cell receptor (beta chain) was captured by sequencing in a study of blood T cell repertoires in COVID-19. Study as a whole: Spain, Italy and the United States supplied samples that represented acute and convalescent COVID-19. The analysed material was cDNA or gDNA that came from T cells, B-cell-depleted T cells, or PBMCs.

In the study's own analysis: Scientists estimated how many nucleated cells there were by amplifying reference gene primers. TCRdb's copy holds only in-frame clones and misses some; the assay was immunoSEQ multiplex PCR. From that table come the V and J calls and clone size; the DNA was used to work out D and trimming. The sample lists 250,000 to 400,000 clones; under 90% were seen once. The junction had 13 bases not matched to a gene; V was cut back by 7 bases and J by 1 base. Germline V gives CDR1 LNHDA, CDR2 SQIVND (reference sequence). The CDR3 runs to 17 residues. This sequence originates from a woman aged 25-40 years with COVID-19, enrolled during active disease. This chain uses TRBV19 with TRBJ1-1; the match to TRBD1 covers 9 bases. The specimen sequenced was peripheral blood. The DNA for the CDR3 is TGTGCCAGTACGAGAACCACAGGGGGCGTAGGGAACACTGAAGCTTTCTTT. Translated, it gives CASTRTTGGVGNTEAFF.